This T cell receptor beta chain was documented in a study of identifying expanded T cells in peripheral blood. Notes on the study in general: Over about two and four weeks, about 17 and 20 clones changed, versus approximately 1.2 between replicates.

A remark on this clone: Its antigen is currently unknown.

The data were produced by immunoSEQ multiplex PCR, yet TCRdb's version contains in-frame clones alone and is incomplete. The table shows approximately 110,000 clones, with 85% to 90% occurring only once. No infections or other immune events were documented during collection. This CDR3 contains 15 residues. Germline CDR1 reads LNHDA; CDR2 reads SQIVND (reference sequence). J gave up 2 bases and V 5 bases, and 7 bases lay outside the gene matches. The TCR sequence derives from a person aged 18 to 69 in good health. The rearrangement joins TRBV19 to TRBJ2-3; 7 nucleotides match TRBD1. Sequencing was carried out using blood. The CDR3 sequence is CASSPTDRFTDTQYF. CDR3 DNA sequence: TGTGCCAGTAGTCCCACGGACAGGTTCACAGATACGCAGTATTTT.